This T cell receptor beta chain emerged from a study of tumour-infiltrating T cells in Burkitt lymphoma. In the study overall: Repertoire clonality predicted overall and progression-free survival.

Only in-frame clones appear in the TCRdb table, and some are missing; sequencing was by immunoSEQ multiplex PCR. The table lists some 14,000 clones, approximately 71% of them singletons. The V gene's germline CDR1 is GTSNPN and CDR2 SVGIG (reference sequence). The junction had 12 bases not matched to a gene; V was cut back by 3 bases and J by 8 bases. The CDR3 length is 14 residues. The sequence was obtained from a human donor with diffuse large B-cell lymphoma. The sample was tumor tissue. The chain carries TRBV30 and TRBJ1-1; 7 bases are a match to TRBD1. The CDR3 sequence: CAWREAPGQLEAFF. The CDR3 DNA follows: TGTGCCTGGAGGGAAGCCCCGGGACAGTTAGAAGCTTTCTTT.